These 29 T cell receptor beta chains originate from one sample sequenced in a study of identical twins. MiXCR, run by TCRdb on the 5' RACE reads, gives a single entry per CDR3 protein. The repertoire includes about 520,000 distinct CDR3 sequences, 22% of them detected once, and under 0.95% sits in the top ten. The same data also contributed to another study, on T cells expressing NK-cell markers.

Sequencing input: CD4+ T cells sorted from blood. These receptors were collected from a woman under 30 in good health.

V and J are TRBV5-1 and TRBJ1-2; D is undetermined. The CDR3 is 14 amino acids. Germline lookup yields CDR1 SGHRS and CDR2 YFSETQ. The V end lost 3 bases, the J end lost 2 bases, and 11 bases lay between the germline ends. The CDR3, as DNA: TGCGCCAGCAGCTCGACCACACCAAACTATGGCTACACCTTC. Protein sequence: CASSSTTPNYGYTF.

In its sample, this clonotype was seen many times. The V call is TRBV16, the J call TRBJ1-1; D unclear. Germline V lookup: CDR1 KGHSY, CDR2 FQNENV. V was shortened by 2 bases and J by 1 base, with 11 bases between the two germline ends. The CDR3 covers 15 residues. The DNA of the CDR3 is TGTGCCAGCAGCCAACGGTCGGGAAGGAACACTGAAGCTTTCTTT. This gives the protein CASSQRSGRNTEAFF.

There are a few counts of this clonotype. CDR3 sequence (DNA): TGTGCCAGCAGCAAAGACCGGGACACGACCTACGAGCAGTACTTC. Protein product: CASSKDRDTTYEQYF. The rearrangement uses TRBV7-2 and TRBJ2-7; D possibly corresponds to TRBD1 (6 bases). The CDR3 runs 15 residues. The germline V and J ends were trimmed by 5 bases and 2 bases, with 16 bases remaining between them. CDR1 and CDR2 (germline): SGHTA, FQGNSA.

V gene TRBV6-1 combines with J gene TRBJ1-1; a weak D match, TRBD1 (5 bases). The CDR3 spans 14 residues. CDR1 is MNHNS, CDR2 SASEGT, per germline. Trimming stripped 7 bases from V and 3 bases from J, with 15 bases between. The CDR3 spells CASTPGGDYTEAFF. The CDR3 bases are TGTGCCAGCACCCCTGGGGGGGACTACACTGAAGCTTTCTTT.

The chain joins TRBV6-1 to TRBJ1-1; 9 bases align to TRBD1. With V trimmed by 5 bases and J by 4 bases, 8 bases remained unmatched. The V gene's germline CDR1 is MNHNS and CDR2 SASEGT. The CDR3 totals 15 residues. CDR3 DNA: TGTGCCAGCAGTCGCGGGACAGGGAGACTCACTGAAGCTTTCTTT. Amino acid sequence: CASSRGTGRLTEAFF.

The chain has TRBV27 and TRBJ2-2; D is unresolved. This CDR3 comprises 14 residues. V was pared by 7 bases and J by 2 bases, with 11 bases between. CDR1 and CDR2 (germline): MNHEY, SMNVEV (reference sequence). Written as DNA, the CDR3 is TGTGCCAGCACCCCTCTAGTTAACACCGGGGAGCTGTTTTTT. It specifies CASTPLVNTGELFF.

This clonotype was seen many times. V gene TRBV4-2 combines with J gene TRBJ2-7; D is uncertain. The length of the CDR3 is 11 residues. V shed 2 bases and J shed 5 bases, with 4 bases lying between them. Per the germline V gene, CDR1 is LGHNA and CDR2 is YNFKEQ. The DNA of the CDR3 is TGTGCCAGCAGCCAATCCCACGAGCAGTACTTC. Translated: CASSQSHEQYF.

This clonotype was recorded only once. The chain's CDR3 is CASSWGGDIAKNIQYF. For the CDR3, the DNA is TGCGCCAGCAGCTGGGGGGGGGACATAGCCAAAAACATTCAGTACTTC. This chain uses TRBV5-1 with TRBJ2-4; D is possibly TRBD2 (7 bases). Germline assignment: CDR1 SGHRS and CDR2 YFSETQ. The CDR3 runs to 16 residues. V lost 3 bases, J lost 0 bases, and 13 bases lay in between.

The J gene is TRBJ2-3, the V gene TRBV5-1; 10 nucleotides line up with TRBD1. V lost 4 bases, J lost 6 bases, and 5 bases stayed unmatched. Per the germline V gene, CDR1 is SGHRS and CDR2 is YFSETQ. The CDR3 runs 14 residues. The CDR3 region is CASSRDRGLDTQYF. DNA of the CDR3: TGCGCCAGCAGCCGGGACAGGGGCCTGGATACGCAGTATTTT.

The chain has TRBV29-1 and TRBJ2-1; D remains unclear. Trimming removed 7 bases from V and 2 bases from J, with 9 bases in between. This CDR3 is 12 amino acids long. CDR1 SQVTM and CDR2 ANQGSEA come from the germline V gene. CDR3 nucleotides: TGCAGCGCCGGGCTAACCTACAATGAGCAGTTCTTC. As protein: CSAGLTYNEQFF.

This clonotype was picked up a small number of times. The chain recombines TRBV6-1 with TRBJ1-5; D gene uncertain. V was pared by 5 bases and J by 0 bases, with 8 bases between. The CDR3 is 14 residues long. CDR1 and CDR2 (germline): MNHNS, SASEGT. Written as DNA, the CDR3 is TGTGCCAGCAGTCCCCGAAATAGCAATCAGCCCCAGCATTTT. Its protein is CASSPRNSNQPQHF.

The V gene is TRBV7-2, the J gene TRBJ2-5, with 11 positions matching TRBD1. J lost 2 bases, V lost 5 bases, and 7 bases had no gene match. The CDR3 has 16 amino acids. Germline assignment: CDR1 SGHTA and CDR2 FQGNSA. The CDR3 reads CASSETGTGGQETQYF. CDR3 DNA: TGTGCCAGCAGCGAAACCGGGACAGGGGGGCAAGAGACCCAGTACTTC.

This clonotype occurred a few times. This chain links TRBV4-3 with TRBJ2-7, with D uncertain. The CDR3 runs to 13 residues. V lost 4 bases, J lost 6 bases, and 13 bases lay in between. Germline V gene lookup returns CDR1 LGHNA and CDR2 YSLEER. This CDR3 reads CASSLLPTSEQYF. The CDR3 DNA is TGCGCCAGCAGCCTATTACCTACCTCCGAGCAGTACTTC.

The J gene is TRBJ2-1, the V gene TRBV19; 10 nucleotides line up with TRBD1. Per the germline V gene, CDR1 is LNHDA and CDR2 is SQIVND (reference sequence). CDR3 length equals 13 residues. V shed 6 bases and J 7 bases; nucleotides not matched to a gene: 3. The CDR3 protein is CASSKGQGNEQFF. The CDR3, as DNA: TGTGCCAGTAGCAAGGGACAGGGGAATGAGCAGTTCTTC.

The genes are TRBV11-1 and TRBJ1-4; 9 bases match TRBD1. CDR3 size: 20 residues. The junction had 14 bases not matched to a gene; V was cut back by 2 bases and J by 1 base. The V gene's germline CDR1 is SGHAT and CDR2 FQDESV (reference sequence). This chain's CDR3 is CASSLPPPRTGVVTNEKLFF. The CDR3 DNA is TGTGCCAGCAGCTTACCCCCGCCCCGGACAGGGGTGGTAACTAATGAAAAACTGTTTTTT.

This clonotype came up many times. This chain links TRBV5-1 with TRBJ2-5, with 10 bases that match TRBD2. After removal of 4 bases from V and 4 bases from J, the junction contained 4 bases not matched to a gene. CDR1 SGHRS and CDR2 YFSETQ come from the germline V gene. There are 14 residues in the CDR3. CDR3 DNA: TGCGCCAGCAGCGTCCTAGCGGGGGTAGAGACCCAGTACTTC. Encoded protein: CASSVLAGVETQYF.

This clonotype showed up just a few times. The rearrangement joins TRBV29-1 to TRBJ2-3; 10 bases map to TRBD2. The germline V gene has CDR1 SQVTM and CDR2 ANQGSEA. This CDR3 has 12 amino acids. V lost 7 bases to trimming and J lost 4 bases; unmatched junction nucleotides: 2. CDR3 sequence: CSGLAGADTQYF. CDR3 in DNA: TGCAGCGGGCTAGCGGGAGCAGATACGCAGTATTTT.

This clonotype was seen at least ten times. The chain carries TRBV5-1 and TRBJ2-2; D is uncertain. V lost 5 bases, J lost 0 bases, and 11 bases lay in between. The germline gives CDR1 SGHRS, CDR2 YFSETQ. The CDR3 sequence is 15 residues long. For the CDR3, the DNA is TGCGCCAGCAGGGGCGAACGCGCGAACACCGGGGAGCTGTTTTTT. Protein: CASRGERANTGELFF.

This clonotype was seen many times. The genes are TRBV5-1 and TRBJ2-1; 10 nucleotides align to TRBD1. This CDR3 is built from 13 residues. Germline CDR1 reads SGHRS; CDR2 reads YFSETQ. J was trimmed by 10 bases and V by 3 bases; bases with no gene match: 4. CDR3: CASSSGTGDEQFF. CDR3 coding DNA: TGCGCCAGCAGCTCAGGGACAGGGGACGAGCAGTTCTTC.

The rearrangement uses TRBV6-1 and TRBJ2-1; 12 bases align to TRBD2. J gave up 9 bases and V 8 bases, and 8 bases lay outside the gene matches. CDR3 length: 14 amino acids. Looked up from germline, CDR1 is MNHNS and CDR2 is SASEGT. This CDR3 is CASHPSGREGEQFF. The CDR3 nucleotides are TGTGCCAGCCACCCTAGCGGGAGGGAGGGTGAGCAGTTCTTC.

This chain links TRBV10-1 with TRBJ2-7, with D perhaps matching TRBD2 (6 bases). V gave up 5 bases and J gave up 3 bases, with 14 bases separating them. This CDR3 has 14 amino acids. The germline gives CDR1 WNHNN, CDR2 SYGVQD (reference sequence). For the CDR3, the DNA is TGCGCCAGCAGTCCGGCGGGAATCGTCTACGAGCAGTACTTC. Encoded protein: CASSPAGIVYEQYF.

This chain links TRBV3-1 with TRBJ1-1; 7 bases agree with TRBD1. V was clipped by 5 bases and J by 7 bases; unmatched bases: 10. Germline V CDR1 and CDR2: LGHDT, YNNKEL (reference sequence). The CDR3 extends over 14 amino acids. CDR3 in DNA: TGTGCCAGCAGCTACAGGACAGGCCAGATTGAAGCTTTCTTT. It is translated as CASSYRTGQIEAFF.

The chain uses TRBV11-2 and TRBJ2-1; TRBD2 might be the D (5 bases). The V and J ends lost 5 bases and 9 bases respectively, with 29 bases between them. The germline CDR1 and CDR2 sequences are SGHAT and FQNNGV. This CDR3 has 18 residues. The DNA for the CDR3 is TGTGCCAGCAGCAATCCCCGTAGTAGCGAGGCCCTGAGCGGTGAGCAGTTCTTC. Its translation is CASSNPRSSEALSGEQFF.

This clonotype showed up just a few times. The CDR3 DNA reads as TGTGCCAGCAGTTGGACAGGGTCGAATGAAAAACTGTTTTTT. As protein: CASSWTGSNEKLFF. This sequence joins TRBV12-3 or TRBV12-4 and TRBJ1-4, with TRBD1 matching 8 bases. Unmatched junction bases numbered 3, after V lost 4 bases and J lost 5 bases. This CDR3 contains 14 residues.

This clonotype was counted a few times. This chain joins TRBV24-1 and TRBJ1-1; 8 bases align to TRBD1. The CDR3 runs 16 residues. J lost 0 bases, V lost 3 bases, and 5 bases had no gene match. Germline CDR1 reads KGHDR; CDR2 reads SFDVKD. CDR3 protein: CATSDINRGMNTEAFF. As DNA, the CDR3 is TGTGCCACCAGTGATATAAACAGGGGGATGAACACTGAAGCTTTCTTT.

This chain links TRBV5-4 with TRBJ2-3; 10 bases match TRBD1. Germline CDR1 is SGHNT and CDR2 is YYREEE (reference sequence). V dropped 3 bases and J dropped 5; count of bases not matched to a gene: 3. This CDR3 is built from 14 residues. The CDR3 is CASSYRDRGDTQYF. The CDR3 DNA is TGTGCCAGCAGCTACCGGGACAGGGGAGATACGCAGTATTTT.

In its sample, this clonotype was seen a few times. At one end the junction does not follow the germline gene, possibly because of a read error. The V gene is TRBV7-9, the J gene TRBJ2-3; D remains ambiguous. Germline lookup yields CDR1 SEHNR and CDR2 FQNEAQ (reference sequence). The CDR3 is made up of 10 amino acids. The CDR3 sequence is CASSRAALVF. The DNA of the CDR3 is TGTGCCAGCAGCCGCGCGGCCCTCGTATTT.

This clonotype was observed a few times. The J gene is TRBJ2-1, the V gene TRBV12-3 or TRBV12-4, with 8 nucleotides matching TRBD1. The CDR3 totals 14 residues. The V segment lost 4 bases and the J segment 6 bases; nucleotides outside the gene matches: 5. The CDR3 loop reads CASSSRQGTNEQFF. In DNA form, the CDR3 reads TGTGCCAGCAGTTCACGACAGGGGACCAATGAGCAGTTCTTC.

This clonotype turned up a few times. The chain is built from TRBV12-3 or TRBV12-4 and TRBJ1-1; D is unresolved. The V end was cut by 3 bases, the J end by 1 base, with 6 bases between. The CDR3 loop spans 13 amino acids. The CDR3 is CASSFVRNTEAFF. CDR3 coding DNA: TGTGCCAGCAGTTTTGTAAGGAACACTGAAGCTTTCTTT.